Listed below are T cell receptor beta chains from one sample, sequenced in a study of Tregs in tolerant kidney transplant recipients. Sequenced by immunoSEQ multiplex PCR; TCRdb stores in-frame clones only, minus some. The sample has about 64,000 clones; 98% are singletons. The material was Tregs from blood, obtained before the transplant. The receptors derive from a human donor who received a combined kidney and bone marrow transplant. Each CDR3 is given with its conserved first and last residue.

V gene: TRBV5-6
CDR3 protein: CASSFYGQGIGVRYGYTF

V gene: TRBV4-1
CDR3 protein: CASSRAGARSAGEQFF

V gene: TRBV6-5
CDR3 protein: CASRNPGHLNEQYF

V gene: TRBV5-1
CDR3 protein: CASSPYRATTEAFF

V gene: TRBV27
CDR3 protein: CASSPRTGGIQYF

V gene: TRBV11-2
CDR3 protein: CASSPLAGGLPSSYNEQFF

V gene: TRBV27
CDR3 protein: CASSWTMGYGYTF

V gene: TRBV11-2
CDR3 protein: CASSLGSTGTLEQYF

V gene: TRBV10-3
CDR3 protein: CAISGLGVGYTF

V gene: TRBV11-3
CDR3 protein: CASSHIRDGRGYNEQFF

V gene: TRBV5-1
CDR3 protein: CASSQRRTSAQETQYF